Described below is a single TCR beta chain sequence and its context. Its antigen is not identified. The data derive from a study of cytomegalovirus exposure and HLA in healthy donors. The study's findings and limits: The study assumed roughly uniform donor sequencing depth for presence/absence analyses. Earlier results showed most TCR beta V segments being productive about 90% or about 30% of the time.

The PCR was carried out with 60 Vbeta primers and 13 Jbeta primers. The data were produced by immunoSEQ multiplex PCR, yet TCRdb's version contains in-frame clones alone and is incomplete. The sample contains approximately 150,000 clones, over 60% of which appear only once. The CDR3 is made up of 15 amino acids. The germline V gene encodes CDR1 SGHNT and CDR2 YYREEE (reference sequence). V was pared by 0 bases and J by 7 bases, with 16 bases between. The rearrangement joins TRBV5-4 to TRBJ1-2, with a possible D match to TRBD1 (6 bases). The sample was PBMCs. The origin of this receptor is a male donor in good health and CMV-seronegative. The CDR3 reads CASSLGTEKPGGYTF. CDR3 bases: TGTGCCAGCAGCTTGGGGACAGAGAAACCCGGTGGCTACACCTTC.